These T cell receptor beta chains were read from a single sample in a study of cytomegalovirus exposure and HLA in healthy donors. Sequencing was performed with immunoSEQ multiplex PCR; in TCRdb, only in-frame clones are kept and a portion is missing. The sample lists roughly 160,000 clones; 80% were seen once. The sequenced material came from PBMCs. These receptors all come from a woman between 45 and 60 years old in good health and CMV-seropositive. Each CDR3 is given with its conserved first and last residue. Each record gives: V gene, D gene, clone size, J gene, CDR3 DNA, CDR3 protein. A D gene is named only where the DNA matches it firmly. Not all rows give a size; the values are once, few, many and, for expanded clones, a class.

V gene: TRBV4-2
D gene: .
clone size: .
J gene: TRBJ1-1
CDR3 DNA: TGTGCCAGCAGCCAATCCTCACAGGTTATGAACACTGAAGCTTTCTTT
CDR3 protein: CASSQSSQVMNTEAFF

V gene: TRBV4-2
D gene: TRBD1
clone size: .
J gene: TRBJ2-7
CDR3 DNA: TGTGCCAGCAGCAGAAGCCAGGCTCAGGGGGACCCCTACGAGCAGTACTTC
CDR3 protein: CASSRSQAQGDPYEQYF

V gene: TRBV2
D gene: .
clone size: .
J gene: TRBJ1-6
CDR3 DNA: TGTGCCAGCAGTGCGAATGGAGGACGGTCACCCCTCCACTTT
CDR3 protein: CASSANGGRSPLHF

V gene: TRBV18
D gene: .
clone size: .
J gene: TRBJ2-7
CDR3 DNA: TGTGCCAGCTCACCATTGGGGCAGGAATCCTACGAGCAGTACTTC
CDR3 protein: CASSPLGQESYEQYF

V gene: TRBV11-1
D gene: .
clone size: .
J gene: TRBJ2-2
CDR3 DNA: TGTGCCAGCAGCTTCCGAGCGACAGGAACCGGGGAGCTGTTTTTT
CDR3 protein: CASSFRATGTGELFF

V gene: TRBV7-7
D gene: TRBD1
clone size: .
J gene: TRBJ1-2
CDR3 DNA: TGTGCTAGCAGCCCTCATCCCGGGACAGGGGTAGGCTACACCTTC
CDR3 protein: CASSPHPGTGVGYTF

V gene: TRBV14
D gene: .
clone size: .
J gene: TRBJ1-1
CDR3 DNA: TGTGCCAGCAGCCAAGGGTTAGGGGCCTTTATGCTGGCACGCACTGAAGCTTTCTTT
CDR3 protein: CASSQGLGAFMLARTEAFF

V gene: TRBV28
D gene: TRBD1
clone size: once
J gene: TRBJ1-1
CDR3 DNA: TGTGCCATTAACCGTTTAACAGGGGAGCGGGCTTTCTTT
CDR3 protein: CAINRLTGERAFF

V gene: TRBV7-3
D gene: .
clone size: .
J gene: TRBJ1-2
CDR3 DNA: TGTGCCAGCAGAGATTTGCCGGGTCTCCCCTTCTACACCTTC
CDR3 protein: CASRDLPGLPFYTF

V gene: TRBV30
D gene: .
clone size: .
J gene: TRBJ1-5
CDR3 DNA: TGTGCCTGGAGTACCCCTACGGGTAGCAATCAGCCCCAGCATTTT
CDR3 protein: CAWSTPTGSNQPQHF

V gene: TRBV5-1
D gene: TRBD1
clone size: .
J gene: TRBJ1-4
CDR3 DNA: TGCGCCAGCAGCTTCGGGGACAGGGGCGGTGAAAAACTGTTTTTT
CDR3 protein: CASSFGDRGGEKLFF

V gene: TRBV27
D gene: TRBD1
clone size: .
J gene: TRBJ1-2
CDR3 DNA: TGTGCCAGCAGTTTTCACGGGGGACAGGGGGCGCGTGGCTACACCTTC
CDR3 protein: CASSFHGGQGARGYTF

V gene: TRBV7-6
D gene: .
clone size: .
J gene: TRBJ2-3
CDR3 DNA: TGTGCCAGCAGCTTAGTCACGGCGGGATACCTGTATTTT
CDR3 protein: CASSLVTAGYLYF

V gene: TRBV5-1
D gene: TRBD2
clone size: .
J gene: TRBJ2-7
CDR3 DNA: TGCGCCAGCAGCCCGAGCGCCAGCGGGGGTTCCTCCTACGAGCAGTACTTC
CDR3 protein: CASSPSASGGSSYEQYF

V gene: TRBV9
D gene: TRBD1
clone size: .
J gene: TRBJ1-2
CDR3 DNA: TGTGCCAGCAGCGTAGGAGGACAGGGTTATGGCTACACCTTC
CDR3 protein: CASSVGGQGYGYTF

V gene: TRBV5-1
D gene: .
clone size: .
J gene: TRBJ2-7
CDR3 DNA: TGCGCCAGCAGCTCCGGGAACAAGCTGGGCGAGCAGTACTTC
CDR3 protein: CASSSGNKLGEQYF

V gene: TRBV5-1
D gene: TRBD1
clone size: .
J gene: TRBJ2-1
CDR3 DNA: TGCGCCAGCAGCTCGGGACAGGGGGGGTTTGGCTCCTACAATGAGCAGTTCTTC
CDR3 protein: CASSSGQGGFGSYNEQFF

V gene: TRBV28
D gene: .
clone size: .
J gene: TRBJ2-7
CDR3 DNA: TGTGCCAGCAGTTTAAACGCGGGGAGCCTCTCCTACGAGCAGTACTTC
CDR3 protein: CASSLNAGSLSYEQYF

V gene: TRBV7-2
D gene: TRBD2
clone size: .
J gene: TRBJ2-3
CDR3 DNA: TGTGCCAGCAGCCAAACACTAGCGGGAGGGACAGATACGCAGTATTTT
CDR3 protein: CASSQTLAGGTDTQYF

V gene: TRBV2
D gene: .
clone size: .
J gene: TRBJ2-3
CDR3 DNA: TGTGCCAGCAGTGAGGGCGGGATAGATACGCAGTATTTT
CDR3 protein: CASSEGGIDTQYF

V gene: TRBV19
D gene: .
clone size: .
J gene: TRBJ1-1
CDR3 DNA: TGTGCCAGTAGTACTACAGGGAGATTCATGAACACTGAAGCTTTCTTT
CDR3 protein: CASSTTGRFMNTEAFF

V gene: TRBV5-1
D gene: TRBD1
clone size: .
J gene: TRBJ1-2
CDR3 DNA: TGCGCCAGCAGCCCAAATACAGGGGGCGACTACACCTTC
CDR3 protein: CASSPNTGGDYTF

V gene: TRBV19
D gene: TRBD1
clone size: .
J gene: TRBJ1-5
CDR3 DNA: TGTGCCAGTACCGCCGACAGGGCTAGCAATCAGCCCCAGCATTTT
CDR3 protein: CASTADRASNQPQHF

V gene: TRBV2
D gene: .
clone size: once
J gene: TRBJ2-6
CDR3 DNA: TGTGCCACTAGACAGGGGGCCAACGTCCTGACTTTC
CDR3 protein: CATRQGANVLTF

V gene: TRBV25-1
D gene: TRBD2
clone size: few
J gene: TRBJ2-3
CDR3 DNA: TGTGCCAGCGTCCCTAGCGGGATGAAGGCAGATACGCAGTATTTT
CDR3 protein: CASVPSGMKADTQYF

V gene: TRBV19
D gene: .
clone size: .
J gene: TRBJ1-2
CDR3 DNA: TGTGCCAGTAGTATCTCAGTGATTAACTATGGCTACACCTTC
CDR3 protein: CASSISVINYGYTF

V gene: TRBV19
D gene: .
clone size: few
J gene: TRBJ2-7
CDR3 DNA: TGTGCCAGTAGTTTCGGGGATCCCTACGAGCAGTACTTC
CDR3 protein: CASSFGDPYEQYF

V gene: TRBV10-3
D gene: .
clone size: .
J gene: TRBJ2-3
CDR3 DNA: TGTGCCATCAGTGGCTTGGGAGTGAGCACAGATACGCAGTATTTT
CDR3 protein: CAISGLGVSTDTQYF

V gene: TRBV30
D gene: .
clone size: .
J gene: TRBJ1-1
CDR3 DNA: TGTGCCTGGAAATTTAGGGGGGGGGCTGAAGCTTTCTTT
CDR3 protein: CAWKFRGGAEAFF

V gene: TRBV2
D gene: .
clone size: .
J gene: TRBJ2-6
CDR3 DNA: TGTGCCAGCAGTGCTCTTCAGATATCTGGGGCCAACGTCCTGACTTTC
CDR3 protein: CASSALQISGANVLTF

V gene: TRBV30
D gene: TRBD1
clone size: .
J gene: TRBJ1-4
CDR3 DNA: TGTGCCTGGAGTGTTGGAGGGGACAGCGAAAAACTGTTTTTT
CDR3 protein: CAWSVGGDSEKLFF

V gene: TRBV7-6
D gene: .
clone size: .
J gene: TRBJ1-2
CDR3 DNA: TGTGCCAGCAGCGCCAGGGTAGGCGAAGGTGGCTACACCTTC
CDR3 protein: CASSARVGEGGYTF

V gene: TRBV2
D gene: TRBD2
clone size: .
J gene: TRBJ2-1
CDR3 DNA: TGTGCCGCCCGGAAGAGTCTGGCTAGCGGCCACAATGAGCAGTTCTTC
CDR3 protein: CAARKSLASGHNEQFF

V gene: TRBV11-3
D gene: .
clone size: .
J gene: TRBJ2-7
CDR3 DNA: TGTGCCAGCAGCCAGTCGACAGCATACGAGCAGTACTTC
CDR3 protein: CASSQSTAYEQYF

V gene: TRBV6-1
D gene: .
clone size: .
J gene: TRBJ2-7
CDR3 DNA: TGTGCCAGCAGTGAAGCGACTCGCTACGAGCAGTACTTC
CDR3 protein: CASSEATRYEQYF

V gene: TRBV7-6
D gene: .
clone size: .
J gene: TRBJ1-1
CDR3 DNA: TGTGCCAGCAGCTTCTCTGCCGGGACAAAGAACACTGAAGCTTTCTTT
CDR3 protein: CASSFSAGTKNTEAFF

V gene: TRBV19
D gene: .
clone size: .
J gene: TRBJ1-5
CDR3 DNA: TGTGCCAGTAGTATCGCGGTGAATCAGCCCCAGCATTTT
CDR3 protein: CASSIAVNQPQHF

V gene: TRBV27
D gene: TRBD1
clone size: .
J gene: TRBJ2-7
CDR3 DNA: TGTGCCAGCAGTTTATCAGGGACAGGGTATGAGCAGTACTTC
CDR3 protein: CASSLSGTGYEQYF

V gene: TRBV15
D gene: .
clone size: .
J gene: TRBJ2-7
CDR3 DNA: TGTGCCACCAGCAGAGGAGGCGACAGTGCCTACGAGCAGTACTTC
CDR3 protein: CATSRGGDSAYEQYF

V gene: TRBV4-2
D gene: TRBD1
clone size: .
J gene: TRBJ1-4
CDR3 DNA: TGTGCCAGCAGCCAAGATAGGGCAGGGGGTTTTGAAAAACTGTTTTTT
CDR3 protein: CASSQDRAGGFEKLFF

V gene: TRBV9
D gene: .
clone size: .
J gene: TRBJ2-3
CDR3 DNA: TGTGCCAGCAGCTCTCGGACAAGCCCAGATACGCAGTATTTT
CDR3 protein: CASSSRTSPDTQYF

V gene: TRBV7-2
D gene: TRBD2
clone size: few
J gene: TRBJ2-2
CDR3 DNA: TGTGCCAGCAGCTCTGGGACTACGAACACCGGGGAGCTGTTTTTT
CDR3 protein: CASSSGTTNTGELFF

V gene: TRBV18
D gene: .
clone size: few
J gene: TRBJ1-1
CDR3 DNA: TGTGCCAGCTCACTGGGACTGGGGGTGAACACTGAAGCTTTCTTT
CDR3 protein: CASSLGLGVNTEAFF

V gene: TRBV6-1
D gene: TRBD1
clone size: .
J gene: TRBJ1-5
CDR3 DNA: TGTGCCAGCAGTGCCAAGACAGGGGGCTTTAATCAGCCCCAGCATTTT
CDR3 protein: CASSAKTGGFNQPQHF

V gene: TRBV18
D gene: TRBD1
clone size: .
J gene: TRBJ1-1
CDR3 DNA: TGTGCCAGCTCAGCGGTATCCGGGACAGGGGGCGCGCTCACTGAAGCTTTCTTT
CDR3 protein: CASSAVSGTGGALTEAFF

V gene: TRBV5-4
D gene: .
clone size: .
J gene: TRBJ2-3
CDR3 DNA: TGTGCCAGCAGCCTTCCGGGTGGGAGAGGGGGAGATACGCAGTATTTT
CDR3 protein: CASSLPGGRGGDTQYF

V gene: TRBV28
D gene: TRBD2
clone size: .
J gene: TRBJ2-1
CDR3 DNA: TGTGCCAGCAGTTTGGTAGCGGGAGTGAGAAATGAGCAGTTCTTC
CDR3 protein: CASSLVAGVRNEQFF

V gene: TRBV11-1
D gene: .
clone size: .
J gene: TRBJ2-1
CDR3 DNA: TGTGCCAGCAGCTTGGGGAGAGGATCCTACAATGAGCAGTTCTTC
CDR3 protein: CASSLGRGSYNEQFF

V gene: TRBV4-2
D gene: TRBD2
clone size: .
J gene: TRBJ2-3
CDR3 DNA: TGTGCCAGCAGCCAAGAAGCGGGGGCGGCCACAGATACGCAGTATTTT
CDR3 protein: CASSQEAGAATDTQYF

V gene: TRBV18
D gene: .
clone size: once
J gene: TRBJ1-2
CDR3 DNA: TGTGCCAGCTCACCAGGACAGCTTAACTATGGCTACACCTTC
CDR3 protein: CASSPGQLNYGYTF

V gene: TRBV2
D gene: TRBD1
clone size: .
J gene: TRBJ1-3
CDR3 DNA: TGTGCCGGCCGGGACAGAACTCTGGGTGGAAACACCATATATTTT
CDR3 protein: CAGRDRTLGGNTIYF

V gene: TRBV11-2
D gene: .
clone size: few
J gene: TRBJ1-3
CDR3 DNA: TGTGCCAGCAGCTTAGGTTTTGGGAGCTCTGGAAACACCATATATTTT
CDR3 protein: CASSLGFGSSGNTIYF

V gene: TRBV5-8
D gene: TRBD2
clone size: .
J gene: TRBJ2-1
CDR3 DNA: TGTGCCAGCTCCACTAGCGCCAGCTCCTACAATGAGCAGTTCTTC
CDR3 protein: CASSTSASSYNEQFF

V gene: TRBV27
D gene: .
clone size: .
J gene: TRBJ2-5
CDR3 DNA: TGTGCCAGCAGTTTTCTCAGGGCCACCGTCCAAGAGACCCAGTACTTC
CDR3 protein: CASSFLRATVQETQYF

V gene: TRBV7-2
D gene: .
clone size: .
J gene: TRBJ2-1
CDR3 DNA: TGTGCCAGCAGCCGGAAATTGGACTTTGTAAATGAGCAGTTCTTC
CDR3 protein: CASSRKLDFVNEQFF

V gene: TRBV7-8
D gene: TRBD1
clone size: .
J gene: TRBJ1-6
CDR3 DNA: TGTGCCAGCAGGCGGGGGACAGGCAATTCACCCCTCCACTTT
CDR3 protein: CASRRGTGNSPLHF

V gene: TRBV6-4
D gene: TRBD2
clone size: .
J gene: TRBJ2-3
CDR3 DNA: TGTGCCACCAGAACCTATAGCGGGAGCACAGATACGCAGTATTTT
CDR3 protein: CATRTYSGSTDTQYF

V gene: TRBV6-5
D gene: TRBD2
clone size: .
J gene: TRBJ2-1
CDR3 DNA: TGTGCCAGCAGTTCCACGGGACTAGCGGCCTACAATGAGCAGTTCTTC
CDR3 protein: CASSSTGLAAYNEQFF

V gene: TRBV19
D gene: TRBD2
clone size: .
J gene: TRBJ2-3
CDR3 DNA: TGTGCCAGTACCCGAGTGGGCCTAGCGGGCACAGATACGCAGTATTTT
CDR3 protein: CASTRVGLAGTDTQYF